These T cell receptor beta chains were read from a single sample in a study of radiotherapy plus CTLA-4 blockade in lung cancer. Repertoires were generated with immunoSEQ multiplex PCR, while TCRdb's copy carries only in-frame clones and drops some. The sample contains some 87,000 clones, about four fifths of which appear only once. The material was peripheral blood, obtained from a patient treated with radiotherapy plus ipilimumab. The receptors derive from a human donor with non-small cell lung cancer that progressed on radiotherapy plus ipilimumab. Both conserved end residues are part of each CDR3. The D gene is left open where the match is weak. The size entry is marked missing in some rows and otherwise reads once, few, many or a size class.

clone_size d_call j_call v_call cdr3_aa cdr3_nt
- - TRBJ1-3 TRBV7-2 CASTPELGSSGNTIYF TGTGCCAGCACCCCCGAGTTGGGAAGCTCTGGAAACACCATATATTTT
- - TRBJ1-4 TRBV6-4 CASSDIGEKLFF TGTGCCAGCAGTGACATAGGGGAAAAACTGTTTTTT
- - TRBJ1-4 TRBV23-1 CASSQSPGSPGNEKLFF TGCGCCAGCAGTCAATCACCCGGGAGTCCGGGTAATGAAAAACTGTTTTTT
- TRBD2 TRBJ2-7 TRBV25-1 CASSDRLAGGEQYF TGTGCCAGCAGTGACCGACTAGCGGGAGGCGAGCAGTACTTC
- - TRBJ1-5 TRBV10-3 CAISGTADQPQHF TGTGCCATCAGTGGGACAGCCGATCAGCCCCAGCATTTT
- - TRBJ2-3 TRBV7-9 CASSPSGLGTDTQYF TGTGCCAGCAGCCCCTCGGGACTCGGGACAGATACGCAGTATTTT
- TRBD2 TRBJ2-3 TRBV7-2 CASSLGARGFTDTQYF TGTGCCAGCAGCTTAGGCGCGCGGGGGTTCACAGATACGCAGTATTTT
- - TRBJ2-7 TRBV7-9 CASSLVVAAEQYF TGTGCCAGCAGCTTAGTTGTAGCCGCCGAGCAGTACTTC
- - TRBJ1-1 TRBV6-1 CASRGPGGVTEAFF TGTGCCAGCAGAGGTCCCGGGGGCGTCACTGAAGCTTTCTTT
- TRBD1 TRBJ1-2 TRBV29-1 CSATTGTGNYGYTF TGCAGCGCAACTACCGGGACAGGGAACTATGGCTACACCTTC
- - TRBJ2-1 TRBV27 CASSLSPGLAYNEQFF TGTGCCAGCAGTTTATCTCCAGGGTTGGCCTACAATGAGCAGTTCTTC
once TRBD2 TRBJ2-7 TRBV4-2 CASSQQGASGRLDEQYF TGTGCCAGCAGCCAACAGGGGGCTAGCGGGAGACTCGACGAGCAGTACTTC
- - TRBJ2-7 TRBV29-1 CSAETGTYEQYF TGCAGCGCAGAAACAGGGACCTACGAGCAGTACTTC
- TRBD2 TRBJ2-1 TRBV7-8 CASRLTSGGLNEQFF TGTGCCAGCAGGTTGACTAGCGGGGGGCTGAATGAGCAGTTCTTC
- - TRBJ2-7 TRBV28 CASSLLGDSYEQYF TGTGCCAGCAGTTTATTGGGCGACTCCTACGAGCAGTACTTC
- - TRBJ2-6 TRBV6-1 CASSAAFGANVLTF TGTGCCAGCAGTGCGGCGTTTGGGGCCAACGTCCTGACTTTC
once - TRBJ2-4 TRBV9 CASSGPGTLAKNIQYF TGTGCCAGCAGCGGGCCAGGCACCTTAGCCAAAAACATTCAGTACTTC
- - TRBJ2-2 TRBV4-3 CASSQDLGISGELFF TGCGCCAGCAGCCAAGATCTCGGGATCTCCGGGGAGCTGTTTTTT
- - TRBJ1-5 TRBV5-6 CASSKGQPSNQPQHF TGTGCCAGCAGTAAAGGACAGCCCAGCAATCAGCCCCAGCATTTT
few - TRBJ2-7 TRBV5-4 CASSLGGEQYF TGTGCCAGCAGCTTAGGGGGCGAGCAGTACTTC
- TRBD1 TRBJ1-1 TRBV19 CASIRTGGSEAFF TGTGCCAGTATCCGGACAGGGGGCTCTGAAGCTTTCTTT
- TRBD2 TRBJ2-7 TRBV27 CASSHGGYEQYF TGTGCCAGCAGCCACGGGGGGTACGAGCAGTACTTC
- TRBD1 TRBJ2-2 TRBV10-3 CAISVQQGPQRTGELFF TGTGCCATCAGTGTCCAACAGGGGCCGCAACGGACTGGGGAGCTGTTTTTT
once TRBD2 TRBJ2-1 TRBV2 CASRALAGGHYNEQFF TGTGCCAGCAGGGCACTAGCGGGGGGACACTACAATGAGCAGTTCTTC
once TRBD1 TRBJ2-1 TRBV5-1 CASSQGVLGNEQFF TGCGCCAGCAGCCAGGGGGTTTTAGGGAATGAGCAGTTCTTC
once TRBD1 TRBJ1-2 TRBV7-9 CASSSRTGGDYGYTF TGTGCCAGCAGCTCGCGGACAGGGGGCGACTATGGCTACACCTTC
- - TRBJ1-5 TRBV21-1 CASSKGPDRGMYQPQHF TGTGCCAGCAGCAAAGGTCCGGACAGGGGAATGTATCAGCCCCAGCATTTT
- - TRBJ1-5 TRBV30 CAPGQDSNQPQHF TGTGCCCCCGGGCAGGATAGCAATCAGCCCCAGCATTTT
- - TRBJ2-5 TRBV11-3 CASSSAQGRYQETQYF TGTGCCAGCAGCTCAGCCCAGGGGCGATACCAAGAGACCCAGTACTTC
- - TRBJ1-1 TRBV11-2 CASSLVRGANTEAFF TGTGCCAGCAGCTTAGTGCGGGGGGCCAACACTGAAGCTTTCTTT
- - TRBJ2-7 TRBV5-1 CASSATAFSYEQYF TGCGCCAGCAGCGCGACAGCTTTCTCCTACGAGCAGTACTTC
- - TRBJ2-7 TRBV19 CATRQGGYEQYF TGTGCCACTAGGCAGGGGGGTTACGAGCAGTACTTC
- TRBD1 TRBJ2-7 TRBV10-3 CAIRRGQGLYEQYF TGTGCCATCAGGCGGGGACAGGGATTGTACGAGCAGTACTTC
- - TRBJ2-3 TRBV20-1 CSALLGDTQYF TGCAGTGCCCTCCTCGGAGATACGCAGTATTTT
- - TRBJ2-7 TRBV29-1 CSVRVGEGAYEQYF TGCAGCGTCCGCGTGGGGGAGGGGGCCTACGAGCAGTACTTC
- TRBD2 TRBJ2-7 TRBV30 CAWSGSGRVSEQYF TGTGCCTGGAGTGGGAGCGGGAGGGTTAGCGAGCAGTACTTC
- - TRBJ1-5 TRBV5-8 CASSLDARGVSNQPQHF TGTGCCAGCAGCTTGGATGCGAGGGGGGTTAGCAATCAGCCCCAGCATTTT
- - TRBJ1-1 TRBV11-2 CASSLAADRNTEAFF TGTGCCAGCAGCTTAGCTGCAGACAGGAACACTGAAGCTTTCTTT
once - TRBJ1-2 TRBV5-8 CASSRDGDRNGYTF TGTGCCAGCAGTCGGGACGGGGATCGGAATGGCTACACCTTC
- - TRBJ1-6 TRBV6-1 CAGSDGSYNSPLHF TGTGCCGGCAGTGACGGCAGCTATAATTCACCCCTCCACTTT
once - TRBJ2-7 TRBV18 CASSKEGYEQYF TGTGCCAGCTCAAAGGAGGGCTACGAGCAGTACTTC
- - TRBJ2-7 TRBV7-2 CASSPSWVLSYEQYF TGTGCCAGCAGCCCATCGTGGGTGCTCTCTTACGAGCAGTACTTC
- - TRBJ2-5 TRBV5-6 CASSLVGFTETQYF TGTGCCAGCAGCTTGGTTGGGTTTACGGAGACCCAGTACTTC
- - TRBJ1-3 TRBV29-1 CSVDGDGNTIYF TGCAGCGTTGACGGGGATGGAAACACCATATATTTT
- - TRBJ2-3 TRBV9 CASSVETGKDTQYF TGTGCCAGCAGCGTAGAAACAGGGAAGGATACGCAGTATTTT
- - TRBJ2-5 TRBV7-9 CASSPPLHGQETQYF TGTGCCAGCAGCCCCCCATTGCATGGACAAGAGACCCAGTACTTC
- TRBD1 TRBJ2-7 TRBV5-1 CASSVAGTGLSEQYF TGCGCCAGCAGCGTCGCCGGGACAGGGCTTTCCGAGCAGTACTTC
- - TRBJ2-5 TRBV29-1 CSAASTPQETQYF TGCAGCGCCGCTTCGACCCCTCAAGAGACCCAGTACTTC
- TRBD2 TRBJ2-1 TRBV7-8 CASSLEGLAGRNEQFF TGTGCCAGCAGCTTAGAGGGACTAGCGGGGCGCAATGAGCAGTTCTTC
- - TRBJ1-5 TRBV7-9 CASSLARPDGPQHF TGTGCCAGCAGCTTAGCGCGACCGGATGGGCCCCAGCATTTT
- TRBD1 TRBJ1-5 TRBV18 CASSPIPGQGQRGQPQHF TGTGCCAGCTCACCAATCCCCGGACAGGGCCAAAGGGGTCAGCCCCAGCATTTT
- - TRBJ1-3 TRBV5-1 CASSLSAVLDTIYF TGCGCCAGCAGCTTGTCTGCCGTCTTGGACACCATATATTTT
- - TRBJ1-1 TRBV11-1 CASSLGGMWGTEAFF TGTGCCAGCAGCTTGGGGGGGATGTGGGGCACTGAAGCTTTCTTT
few - TRBJ2-5 TRBV28 CASGRGGSAQETQYF TGTGCCAGCGGACGTGGGGGGTCCGCCCAAGAGACCCAGTACTTC
- - TRBJ1-4 TRBV5-1 CASSLATDVLELFF TGCGCCAGCAGCTTGGCTACGGACGTCTTGGAACTGTTTTTT